This T cell receptor (beta chain) was recorded in a study of cytomegalovirus exposure and HLA in healthy donors. Overall study findings and caveats: Later on, a genetic analysis was performed. It linked a missense variant in DCLRE1C with V- and J-gene trimming of TCR beta. The study listed 150 to 200 cytomegalovirus-associated TCR beta chains.

Of note for this clone: The antigen is undetermined.

Primers: 60 Vbeta forward and 13 Jbeta reverse. Profiling relied on immunoSEQ multiplex PCR, and the TCRdb table lists in-frame clones only, not all of them. The data show over 85,000 clones, around three quarters seen once. The CDR3 is 15 residues long. Per germline, CDR1 SNHLY and CDR2 FYNNEI. V lost 7 bases, J lost 4 bases, and 18 bases lay in between. The sequence was obtained from a man aged 35-49 years in good health and CMV-seronegative. The sample taken for sequencing was PBMCs. The chain carries TRBV2 and TRBJ2-3, with TRBD2 as a possible D gene (5 bases). The CDR3 here is CASKGRRPTSDTQYF. In DNA, the CDR3 is TGTGCCAGCAAGGGCAGGAGGCCTACATCAGATACGCAGTATTTT.